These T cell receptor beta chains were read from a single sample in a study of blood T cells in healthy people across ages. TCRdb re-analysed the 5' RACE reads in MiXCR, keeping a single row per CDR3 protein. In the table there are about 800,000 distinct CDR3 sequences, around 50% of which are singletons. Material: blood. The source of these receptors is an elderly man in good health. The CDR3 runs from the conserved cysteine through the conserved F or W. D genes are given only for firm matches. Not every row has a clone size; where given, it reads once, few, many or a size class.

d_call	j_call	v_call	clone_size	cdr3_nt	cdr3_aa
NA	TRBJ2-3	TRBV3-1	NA	TGTGCCAGCAGCCCATCCCGCGCAGGGTATACGCAGTATTTT	CASSPSRAGYTQYF
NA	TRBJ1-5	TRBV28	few	TGTGCCAGCACAAGACAGGTGCGTTGGCAGCCCCAGCATTTT	CASTRQVRWQPQHF
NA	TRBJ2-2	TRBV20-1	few	TGCAGTGCTGGGGGACTCGCGGGCGGGGAGCTGTTTTTT	CSAGGLAGGELFF
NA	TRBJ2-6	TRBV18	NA	TGTGCCAGCTCACCAATTACACAGAACTCTGGGGCCAACGTCCTGACTTTC	CASSPITQNSGANVLTF
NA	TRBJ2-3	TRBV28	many	TGTGCCAGCAGTAACCCCTGGCTAACTAGCACAGATACGCAGTATTTT	CASSNPWLTSTDTQYF
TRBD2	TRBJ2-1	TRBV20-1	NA	TGCAGTGCTAGTCCAGGACTAGCGGGAAACAATGAGCAGTTCTTC	CSASPGLAGNNEQFF
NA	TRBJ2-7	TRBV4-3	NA	TGCGCCAGCAGCCAAGGGTTACGAGGCTCCTACGAGCAGTACTTC	CASSQGLRGSYEQYF
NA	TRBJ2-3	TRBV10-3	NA	TGTGCCATCACAAGTGGGTCAGCATCCACAGATACGCAGTATTTT	CAITSGSASTDTQYF
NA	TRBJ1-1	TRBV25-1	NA	TGTGCCAGCAGAATGAGGTCCGACACTGAAGCTTTCTTT	CASRMRSDTEAFF
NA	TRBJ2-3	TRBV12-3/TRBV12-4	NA	TGTGCCAGCAGCAGATGGAGGGACGATACGCAGTATTTT	CASSRWRDDTQYF
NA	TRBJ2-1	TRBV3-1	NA	TGTGCCAGCAGCCACGGACTCCGCCCCAATGAGCAGTTCTTC	CASSHGLRPNEQFF
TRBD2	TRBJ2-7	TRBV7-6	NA	TGTGCCAGCAGCTTAAGTGTCCGGGCGGGAGGAAACGAGCAGTACTTC	CASSLSVRAGGNEQYF
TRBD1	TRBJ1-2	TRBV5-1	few	TGCGCCAGCAGCCCCACTGGACAGGGAATTTCGGCTAACTATGGCTACACCTTC	CASSPTGQGISANYGYTF
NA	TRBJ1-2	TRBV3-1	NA	TGTGCCAGCAGGAGTGGGGGATATAACGGCTACACCTTC	CASRSGGYNGYTF
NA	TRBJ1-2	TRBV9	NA	TGTGCCAGCAGTATGGATACAACCTATGGCTACACCTTC	CASSMDTTYGYTF
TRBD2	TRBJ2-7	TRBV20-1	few	TGCAGTGCTAGAGATCGACTAGCGGGGGCCTACGAGCAGTACTTC	CSARDRLAGAYEQYF
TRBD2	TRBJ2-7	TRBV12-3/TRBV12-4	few	TGTGCCAGCAGCCCCGAACTAGCGGGAGGGCCTAAAGAGCAGTACTTC	CASSPELAGGPKEQYF
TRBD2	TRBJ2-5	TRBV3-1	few	TGTGCCAGCAGCCAAGGGGGACTAGACCCAAAAGAGACCCAGTACTTC	CASSQGGLDPKETQYF
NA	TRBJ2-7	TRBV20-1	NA	TGCAGTGCTAGTGTGGTGCGGGCGGGCAGCTCCTACGAGCAGTACTTC	CSASVVRAGSSYEQYF
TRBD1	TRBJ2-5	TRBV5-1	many	TGCGCCAGCAGCAGAGGACAGGGGGTGGCGGAGACCCAGTACTTC	CASSRGQGVAETQYF
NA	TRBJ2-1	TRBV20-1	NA	TGCAGTGCTAGAGAGGCAAGCGGCCAGGTCAATGAGCAGTTCTTC	CSAREASGQVNEQFF
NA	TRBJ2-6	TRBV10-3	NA	TGTGCCATCAGTGAGACAGGTAGCTCTGGGGCCAACGTCCTGACTTTC	CAISETGSSGANVLTF
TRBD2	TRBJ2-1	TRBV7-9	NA	TGTGCCAGCAGCTTCCTAGCGGGAGTAGGGGGACCTTACAATGAGCAGTTCTTC	CASSFLAGVGGPYNEQFF
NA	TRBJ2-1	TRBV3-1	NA	TGTGCCAGCAGCCATGGCCCAGGAGGTGAGCAGTTCTTC	CASSHGPGGEQFF
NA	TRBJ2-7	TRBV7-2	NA	TGTTCCAGCAGCTTAGAGTCCGGGATCAATGAGCAGTACTTC	CSSSLESGINEQYF